The clone carrying this T cell receptor (beta chain) was seen repeatedly, ten times or more. The source material, RNA transcripts, was used to amplify TCR beta CDR3 regions. Using the HTBI primer set, a first-round RT-PCR was run on the TCR CDR3. TCRdb redid the calling of the multiplex PCR reads with MiXCR, one entry per CDR3 protein. Here the sample spans 690,000 or so distinct CDR3 sequences, 18% being singletons. In patients aged 18 to 65, hyperthyroidism was newly diagnosed, with duration under 2 months. Each 10 ml fresh peripheral blood draw supplied the PBMCs. This entry is derived from a study of T cells in Graves' hyperthyroidism and ophthalmopathy. There are 15 residues in the CDR3. With 1 base removed from V and 2 bases from J, the gap between germline ends came to 10 bases. In germline, CDR1 is SGHAT, CDR2 FQNNGV.

This receptor was taken from a woman aged 45-60 years with Graves' hyperthyroidism that later progressed to Graves' ophthalmopathy. The chain is built from TRBV11-2 and TRBJ2-3; D remains ambiguous. Sequencing input: blood. The CDR3 DNA is TGTGCCAGCAGCTTAGTCGGGTCGAACACAGATACGCAGTATTTT. Residues: CASSLVGSNTDTQYF.